Each of the 18 T cell receptor beta chains below was sequenced from the same sample in a study of OX40 agonist ivuxolimab in advanced cancers. Repertoires were generated with immunoSEQ multiplex PCR, while TCRdb's copy carries only in-frame clones and drops some. This table holds 76,000 or so clones, roughly nine tenths found once. The sequenced sample was CD4+ or CD8+ T cells sorted from blood, obtained in a trial of the OX40 agonist ivuxolimab. Receptors were obtained from an adult with an advanced solid tumor such as melanoma, head and neck, liver or kidney cancer.

J is TRBJ2-1 and V is TRBV10-3, with D uncertain. Germline V gives CDR1 ENHRY, CDR2 SYGVKD. V shed 0 bases and J shed 4 bases, with 19 bases lying between them. This CDR3 has 18 amino acids. For the CDR3, the DNA is TGTGCCATCAGTGAGTCGAATAGGGAAGTCGGACCATACAATGAGCAGTTCTTC. Protein: CAISESNREVGPYNEQFF.

This clone was observed a single time. The chain combines TRBV11-3 with TRBJ2-1, with TRBD1 matching over 9 bases. The CDR3 is 15 amino acids. V lost 1 base and J lost 13; bases outside the gene matches: 11. Germline CDR1 reads SGHNT; CDR2 reads YENEEA. The DNA for the CDR3 is TGTGCCAGCAGCTTAGTAACAGGGGGCGTCGGTCGACAGTTCTTC. Translating it yields CASSLVTGGVGRQFF.

The chain is built from TRBV28 and TRBJ2-7; 9 positions match TRBD1. Germline loops: CDR1 MDHEN, CDR2 SYDVKM. The CDR3 totals 16 residues. J was trimmed by 3 bases and V by 2 bases; bases with no gene match: 8. The CDR3 sequence: CASSLPRDRVGYEQYF. The CDR3 nucleotides read TGTGCCAGCAGTTTACCCCGGGACAGGGTGGGCTACGAGCAGTACTTC.

This chain links TRBV2 with TRBJ2-5; D perhaps matches TRBD1 (5 bases). CDR1 is SNHLY and CDR2 is FYNNEI in the germline V gene. The CDR3 runs 13 residues. V was clipped by 7 bases and J by 1 base, with 10 bases between them. CDR3 loop: CASKQGTQETQYF. CDR3 in DNA: TGTGCCAGCAAGCAGGGAACCCAAGAGACCCAGTACTTC. Complete variable domain (other parts from reference TRBV2 and TRBJ2-5): EPEVTQTPSHQVTQMGQEVILRCVPISNHLYFYWYRQILGQKVEFLVSFYNNEISEKSEIFDDQFSVERPDGSNFTLKIRSTKLEDSAMYFCASKQGTQETQYFGPGTRLLVL.

This clone qualifies as medium-sized (0.01 to 0.1%). This chain connects TRBV30 to TRBJ1-2; D is undetermined. The V gene's germline CDR1 is GTSNPN and CDR2 SVGIG (reference sequence). CDR3 size: 16 residues. The ends were cut back, 5 bases at V and 0 bases at J, with 19 bases in the middle. The CDR3 sequence is CAWAASAEPSNYGYTF. In nucleotides, the CDR3 is TGTGCCTGGGCCGCCTCGGCGGAGCCTTCTAACTATGGCTACACCTTC.

The chain has TRBV6-5 and TRBJ1-1; D is perhaps TRBD1 (5 bases). V lost 5 bases and J 3 bases, leaving 10 bases between the germline ends. The CDR3 has 13 residues. Looked up from germline, CDR1 is MNHEY and CDR2 is SVGAGI. Here the CDR3 reads CASSVGRDTEAFF. In DNA form, the CDR3 reads TGTGCCAGCAGTGTGGGGCGGGACACTGAAGCTTTCTTT.

The V gene is TRBV19, the J gene TRBJ2-7, with a possible D match to TRBD1 (5 bases). Trimming stripped 3 bases from V and 3 bases from J, with 12 bases between. CDR1 is LNHDA, CDR2 SQIVND, per germline (reference sequence). This CDR3 is built from 14 residues. The CDR3 region is CASSIMAGNYEQYF. DNA of the CDR3: TGTGCCAGTAGTATTATGGCAGGGAACTACGAGCAGTACTTC.

The V call is TRBV11-3, the J call TRBJ2-5, with TRBD2 matching 12 bases. CDR3 length equals 16 residues. Germline trimming cut 5 bases from V and 4 bases from J; bases unmatched to any gene: 8. The germline V gene encodes CDR1 SGHNT and CDR2 YENEEA. CDR3 loop: CASSPPPGLAGETQYF. In nucleotides, the CDR3 is TGTGCCAGCAGCCCCCCGCCGGGACTAGCGGGAGAGACCCAGTACTTC.

This chain uses TRBV27 with TRBJ1-1; TRBD1 matches 9 bases. The germline V gene has CDR1 MNHEY and CDR2 SMNVEV (reference sequence). V was pared by 6 bases and J by 8 bases, with 7 bases of the junction left unmatched. This CDR3 spans 13 amino acids. The CDR3 bases are TGTGCCAGCAGGGAAACAGGGGGCATGGAAGCTTTCTTT. Amino acids: CASRETGGMEAFF.

V and J are TRBV9 and TRBJ2-1; 11 nucleotides match TRBD2. The CDR3 is 22 residues long. The J segment lost 4 bases and the V segment lost 3 bases, leaving 24 bases of the junction unmatched. The germline gives CDR1 SGDLS, CDR2 YYNGEE. As DNA, the CDR3 is TGTGCCAGCAGCGGCGTCGGGGTGACAGGGGGTTCTAGCGGGAGGACATACAATGAGCAGTTCTTC. Translation gives CASSGVGVTGGSSGRTYNEQFF.

This clone was seen only once. The genes are TRBV6-1 and TRBJ1-2, with D perhaps TRBD1 (5 bases). V was shortened by 7 bases and J by 4 bases, with 13 bases between the two germline ends. This CDR3 contains 13 residues. Per germline, CDR1 MNHNS and CDR2 SASEGT. The CDR3 bases are TGTGCCAGCACCCAGACGGGGGGCTATGGCTACACCTTC. Amino acid sequence: CASTQTGGYGYTF.

This clone was observed a few times. J is TRBJ1-2 and V is TRBV11-2; weak D call: TRBD1 (6 bases). V shed 4 bases and J shed 3 bases, with 15 bases lying between them. Germline CDR1 SGHAT, CDR2 FQNNGV. There are 15 residues in the CDR3. The CDR3 coding sequence is TGTGCCAGCAGCTGGAACAGGGTGGGGGACTATGGCTACACCTTC. Translating it yields CASSWNRVGDYGYTF.

The chain employs TRBV27 and TRBJ1-1, with D unclear. Trimming removed 3 bases from V and 1 base from J, with 12 bases in between. This CDR3 is built from 15 residues. Germline loops: CDR1 MNHEY, CDR2 SMNVEV (reference sequence). The CDR3 region is CASSLYVSTNTEAFF. CDR3 sequence (DNA): TGTGCCAGCAGTTTGTACGTCAGTACGAACACTGAAGCTTTCTTT.

The chain is built from TRBV13 and TRBJ2-1, with D uncertain. The CDR3 length is 11 residues. Germline V gene lookup returns CDR1 PRHDT and CDR2 FYEKMQ (reference sequence). Trimming took 4 bases from V and 4 from J, leaving 2 bases between them. CDR3 sequence (DNA): TGTGCCAGCAGCTATTACAATGAGCAGTTCTTC. It yields the protein CASSYYNEQFF.

The genes are TRBV18 and TRBJ2-5; D perhaps matches TRBD1 (6 bases). Per the germline V gene, CDR1 is KGHSH and CDR2 is LQKENI. The CDR3 is 14 amino acids. The CDR3 reads CSSTAGVHQETQYF. The CDR3 DNA follows: TGTTCGAGTACGGCAGGGGTGCACCAAGAGACCCAGTACTTC.

The V and J genes are TRBV6-5 and TRBJ1-1, with D perhaps TRBD1 (6 bases). Germline CDR1 and CDR2: MNHEY and SVGAGI. The CDR3 covers 15 residues. Trimming took 0 bases from V and 4 from J, leaving 12 bases between them. The CDR3 loop reads CASSYSGTPSTEAFF. CDR3 sequence (DNA): TGTGCCAGCAGTTACTCAGGGACACCCTCCACTGAAGCTTTCTTT.

In the case of this clone: The germline gene is not matched at one end of the junction; a read error may be the cause. V and J are TRBV5-1 and TRBJ2-2; 13 bases agree with TRBD2. The length of the CDR3 is 17 residues. CDR1 is SGHRS, CDR2 YFSETQ, per germline. CDR3 sequence (DNA): TGCGCCAGCAGCTGGACTAGCGGGGGTATTACCACCGGCGAGCTGTTTTTT. Protein sequence: CASSWTSGGITTGELFF.

This chain connects TRBV2 to TRBJ2-7, with a weak D call TRBD2 (6 bases). This CDR3 spans 13 amino acids. V lost 6 bases and J 5 bases, leaving 14 bases between the germline ends. Germline CDR1 SNHLY, CDR2 FYNNEI. CDR3 amino acids: CASRTLWGDEQYF. CDR3 bases: TGTGCCAGCAGGACACTTTGGGGGGACGAGCAGTACTTC.